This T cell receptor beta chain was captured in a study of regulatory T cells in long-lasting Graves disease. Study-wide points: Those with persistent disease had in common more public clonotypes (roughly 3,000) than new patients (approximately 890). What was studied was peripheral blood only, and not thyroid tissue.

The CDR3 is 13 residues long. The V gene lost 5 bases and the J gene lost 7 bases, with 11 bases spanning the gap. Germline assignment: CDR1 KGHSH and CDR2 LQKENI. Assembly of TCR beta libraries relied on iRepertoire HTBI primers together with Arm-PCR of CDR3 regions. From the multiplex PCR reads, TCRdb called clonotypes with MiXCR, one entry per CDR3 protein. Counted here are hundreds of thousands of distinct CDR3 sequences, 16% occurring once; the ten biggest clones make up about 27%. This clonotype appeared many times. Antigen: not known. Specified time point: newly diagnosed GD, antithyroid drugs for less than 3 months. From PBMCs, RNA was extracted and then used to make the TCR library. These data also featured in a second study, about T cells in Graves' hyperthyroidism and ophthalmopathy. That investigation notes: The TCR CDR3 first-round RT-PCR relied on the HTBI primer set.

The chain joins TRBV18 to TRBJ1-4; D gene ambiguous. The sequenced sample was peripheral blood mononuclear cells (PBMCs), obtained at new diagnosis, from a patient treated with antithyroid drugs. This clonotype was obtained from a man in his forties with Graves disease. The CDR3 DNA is TGTGCCAGCTCAGGTTGGGATGGTGAAAAACTGTTTTTT. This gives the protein CASSGWDGEKLFF.